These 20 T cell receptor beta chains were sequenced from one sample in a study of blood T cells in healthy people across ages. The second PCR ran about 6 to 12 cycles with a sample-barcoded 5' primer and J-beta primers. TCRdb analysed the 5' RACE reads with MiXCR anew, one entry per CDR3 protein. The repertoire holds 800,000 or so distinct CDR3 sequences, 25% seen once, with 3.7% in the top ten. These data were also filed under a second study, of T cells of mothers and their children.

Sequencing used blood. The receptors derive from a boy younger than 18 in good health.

The CDR3 coding sequence is TGCGCCAGCAGCTCCCGGACTGGCACAGATACGCAGTATTTT. Translating it yields CASSSRTGTDTQYF. This rearrangement joins TRBV5-1 to TRBJ2-3; D perhaps matches TRBD2 (5 bases). CDR3 length: 14 residues. The germline V and J ends were trimmed by 3 bases and 1 base, with 9 bases remaining between them. The germline V gene encodes CDR1 SGHRS and CDR2 YFSETQ.

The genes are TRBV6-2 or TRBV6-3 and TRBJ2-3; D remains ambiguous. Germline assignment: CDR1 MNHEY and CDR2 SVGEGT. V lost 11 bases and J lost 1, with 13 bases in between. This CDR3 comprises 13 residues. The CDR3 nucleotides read TGTGCCGACTTAAAAAGCGGCACAGATACGCAGTATTTT. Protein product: CADLKSGTDTQYF.

The CDR3 sequence is CASSQELWPDTQYF. The DNA of the CDR3 is TGTGCCAGCAGCCAAGAATTGTGGCCAGATACGCAGTATTTT. This chain joins TRBV3-1 and TRBJ2-3, with D hard to call. Germline-derived CDR1 and CDR2 are LGHDT and YNNKEL (reference sequence). The CDR3 contains 14 residues. Trimming took off 0 bases at V and 4 bases at J, with 8 bases between the two ends.

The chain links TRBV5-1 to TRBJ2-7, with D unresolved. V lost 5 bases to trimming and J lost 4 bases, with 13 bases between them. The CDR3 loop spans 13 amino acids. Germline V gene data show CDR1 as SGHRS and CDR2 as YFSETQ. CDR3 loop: CASSGQLRYEQYF. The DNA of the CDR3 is TGCGCCAGCAGTGGGCAGCTCAGGTACGAGCAGTACTTC.

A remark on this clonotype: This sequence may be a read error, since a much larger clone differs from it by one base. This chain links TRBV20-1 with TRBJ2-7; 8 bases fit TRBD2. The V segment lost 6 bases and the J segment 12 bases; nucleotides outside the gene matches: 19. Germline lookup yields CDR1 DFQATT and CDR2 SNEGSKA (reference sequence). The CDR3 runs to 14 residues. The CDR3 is CSAKGSGIGGTRYF. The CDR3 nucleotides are TGCAGTGCAAAGGGTAGCGGGATAGGCGGGACCCGGTACTTC.

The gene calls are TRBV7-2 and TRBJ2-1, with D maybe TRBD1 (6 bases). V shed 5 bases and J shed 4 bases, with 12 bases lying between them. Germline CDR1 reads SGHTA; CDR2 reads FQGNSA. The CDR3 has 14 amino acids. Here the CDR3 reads CASSILGQYNEQFF. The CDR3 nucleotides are TGTGCCAGCAGCATCCTAGGACAGTACAATGAGCAGTTCTTC.

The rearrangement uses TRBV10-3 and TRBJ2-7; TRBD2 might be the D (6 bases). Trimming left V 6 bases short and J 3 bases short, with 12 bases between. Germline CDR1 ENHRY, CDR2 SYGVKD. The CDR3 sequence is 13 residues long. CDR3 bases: TGTGCCATCAGAATGGACGGGGGCTACGAGCAGTACTTC. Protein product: CAIRMDGGYEQYF.

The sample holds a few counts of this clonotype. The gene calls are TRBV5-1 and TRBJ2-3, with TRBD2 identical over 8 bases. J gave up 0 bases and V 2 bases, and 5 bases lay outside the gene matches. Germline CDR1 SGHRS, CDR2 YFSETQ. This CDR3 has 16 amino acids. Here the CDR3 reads CASSFTGGPSTDTQYF. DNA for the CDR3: TGCGCCAGCAGCTTTACGGGGGGGCCTAGCACAGATACGCAGTATTTT.

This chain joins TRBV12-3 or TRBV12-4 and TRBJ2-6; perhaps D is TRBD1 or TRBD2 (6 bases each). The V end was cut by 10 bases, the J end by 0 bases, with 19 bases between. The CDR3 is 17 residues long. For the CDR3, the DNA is TGTGCCATCCGCCTGGGGGGCCCCCTCTCTGGGGCCAACGTCCTGACTTTC. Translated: CAIRLGGPLSGANVLTF.

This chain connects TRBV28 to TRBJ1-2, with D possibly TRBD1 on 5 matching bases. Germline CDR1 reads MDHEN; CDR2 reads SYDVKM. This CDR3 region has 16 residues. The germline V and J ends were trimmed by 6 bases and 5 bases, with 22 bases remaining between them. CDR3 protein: CASSSREEWVGYGYTF. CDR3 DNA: TGTGCCAGCAGCTCCAGGGAGGAATGGGTAGGATATGGCTACACCTTC.

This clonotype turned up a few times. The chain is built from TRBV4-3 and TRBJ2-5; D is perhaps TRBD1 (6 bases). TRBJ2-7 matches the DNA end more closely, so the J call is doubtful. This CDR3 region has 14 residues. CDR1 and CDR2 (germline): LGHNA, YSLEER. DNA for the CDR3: TGCGCCAGCAGCCCTACCCCAGGGGACTACGAGCAGTACTTC. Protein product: CASSPTPGDYEQYF.

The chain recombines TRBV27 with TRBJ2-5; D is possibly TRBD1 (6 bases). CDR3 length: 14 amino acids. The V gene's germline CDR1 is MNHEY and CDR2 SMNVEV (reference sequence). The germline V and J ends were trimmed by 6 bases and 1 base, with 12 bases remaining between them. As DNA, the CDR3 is TGTGCCAGCAGGCTCGACAGGTCCCAAGAGACCCAGTACTTC. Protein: CASRLDRSQETQYF.

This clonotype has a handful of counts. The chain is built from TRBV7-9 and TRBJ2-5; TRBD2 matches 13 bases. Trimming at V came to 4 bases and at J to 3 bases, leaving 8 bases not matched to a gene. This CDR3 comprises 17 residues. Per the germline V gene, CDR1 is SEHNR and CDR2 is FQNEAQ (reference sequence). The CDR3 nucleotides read TGTGCCAGCAGCTCCGGGACTAGCGGGGAGGCAAAAGAGACCCAGTACTTC. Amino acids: CASSSGTSGEAKETQYF.

The CDR3 bases are TGTGCCAGCAGTGTGGGACAGGGAGGAGGCGAGACCCAGTACTTC. Encoded protein: CASSVGQGGGETQYF. The chain joins TRBV2 to TRBJ2-5, with 9 bases aligning to TRBD1. CDR1 and CDR2 from the germline V gene are SNHLY and FYNNEI. The length of the CDR3 is 15 residues. The ends lost 4 bases at V and 5 bases at J; junction bases unmatched: 8.

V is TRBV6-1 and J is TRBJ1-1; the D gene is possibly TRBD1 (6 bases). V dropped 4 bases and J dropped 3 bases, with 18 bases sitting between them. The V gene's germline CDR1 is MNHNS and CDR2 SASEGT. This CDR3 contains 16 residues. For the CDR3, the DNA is TGTGCCAGCAGTGGAAAACCGGGACATTGGGACACTGAAGCTTTCTTT. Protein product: CASSGKPGHWDTEAFF.

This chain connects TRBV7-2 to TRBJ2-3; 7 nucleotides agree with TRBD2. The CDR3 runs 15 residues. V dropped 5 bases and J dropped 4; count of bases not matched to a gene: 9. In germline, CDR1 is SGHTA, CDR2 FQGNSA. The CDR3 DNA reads TGTGCCAGCAGCCCGCGGGAGCCGCCGGCAGATACGCAGTATTTT. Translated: CASSPREPPADTQYF.

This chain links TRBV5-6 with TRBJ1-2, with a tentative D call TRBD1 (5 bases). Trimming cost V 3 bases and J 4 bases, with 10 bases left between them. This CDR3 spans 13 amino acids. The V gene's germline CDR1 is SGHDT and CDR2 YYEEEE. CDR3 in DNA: TGTGCCAGCAGCTGGGGCAGCTTCTATGGCTACACCTTC. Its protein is CASSWGSFYGYTF.

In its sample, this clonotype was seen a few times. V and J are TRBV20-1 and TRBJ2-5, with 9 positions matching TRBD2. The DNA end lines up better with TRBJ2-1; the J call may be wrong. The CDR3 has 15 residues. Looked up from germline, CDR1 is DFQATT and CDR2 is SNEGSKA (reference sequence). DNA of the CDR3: TGCAGTGCTAGAGAGTCTGGCGGGAGGGCAAATGAGCAGTTCTTC. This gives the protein CSARESGGRANEQFF.

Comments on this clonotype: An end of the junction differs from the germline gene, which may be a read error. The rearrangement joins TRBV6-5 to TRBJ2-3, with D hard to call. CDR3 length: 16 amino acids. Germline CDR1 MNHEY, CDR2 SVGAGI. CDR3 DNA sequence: TGTGTCAGCAGTTTAGGTCGGAAGGGTAGCACAGATACGCAGTATTTT. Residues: CVSSLGRKGSTDTQYF.

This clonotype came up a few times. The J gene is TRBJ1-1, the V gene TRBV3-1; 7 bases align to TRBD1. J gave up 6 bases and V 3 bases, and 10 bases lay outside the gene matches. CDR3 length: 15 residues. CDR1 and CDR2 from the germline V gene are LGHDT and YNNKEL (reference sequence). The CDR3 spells CASSQLPGGLSEAFF. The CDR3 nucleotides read TGTGCCAGCAGCCAGCTTCCAGGGGGTCTCTCTGAAGCTTTCTTT.